The 25 T cell receptor beta chains presented below share a single source sample, sequenced in a study of blood T cell repertoires in COVID-19. TCRdb's copy holds only in-frame clones and misses some; the assay was immunoSEQ multiplex PCR. The sample shows roughly 300,000 clones, over 75% of them seen only once. The specimen was peripheral blood. These receptors came from a human donor in a cohort sampled during active COVID-19.

This chain joins TRBV5-1 and TRBJ1-1; 8 bases are a match to TRBD1. V was clipped by 4 bases and J by 3 bases; unmatched bases: 2. CDR1 and CDR2 from the germline V gene are SGHRS and YFSETQ. The CDR3 runs 13 residues. CDR3 loop: CASSQTGDTEAFF. The DNA of the CDR3 is TGCGCCAGCAGCCAGACAGGGGACACTGAAGCTTTCTTT.

This chain joins TRBV6-5 and TRBJ2-2; 9 nucleotides align to TRBD2. Germline V lookup: CDR1 MNHEY, CDR2 SVGAGI. Losses at the gene ends were 10 bases for V and 6 bases for J; bases not matched to a gene: 12. This CDR3 region has 15 residues. CDR3 in DNA: TGTGCCACCAGACGCGGGAGGGCCTCTGCCGGGGAGCTGTTTTTT. Encoded protein: CATRRGRASAGELFF.

The rearrangement joins TRBV6-5 to TRBJ1-2; D gene uncertain. The germline gives CDR1 MNHEY, CDR2 SVGAGI. V lost 6 bases and J lost 8, with 16 bases in between. There are 13 residues in the CDR3. CDR3 bases: TGTGCCAGCAGAATCGACTCGACCGGCGGCTACACCTTC. Residues: CASRIDSTGGYTF.

This clone was seen a single time. The gene calls are TRBV2 and TRBJ2-3; D gene ambiguous. In germline, CDR1 is SNHLY, CDR2 FYNNEI. This CDR3 region has 12 residues. V lost 7 bases to trimming and J lost 2 bases, with 7 bases between them. The CDR3 bases are TGTGCCAGCAACGAGGCCACAGATACGCAGTATTTT. Translated: CASNEATDTQYF. Together with reference TRBV2 and TRBJ2-3, the CDR3 gives the full variable domain: EPEVTQTPSHQVTQMGQEVILRCVPISNHLYFYWYRQILGQKVEFLVSFYNNEISEKSEIFDDQFSVERPDGSNFTLKIRSTKLEDSAMYFCASNEATDTQYFGPGTRLTVL.

CDR3 coding DNA: TGTGCCAGCAGTGAATCCTTAGCGGGAGGCAATGAGCAGTTCTTC. Encoded protein: CASSESLAGGNEQFF. The chain combines TRBV25-1 with TRBJ2-1, with 10 bases lining up with TRBD2. Trimming removed 1 base from V and 6 bases from J; junction bases left unmatched: 3. Germline-derived CDR1 and CDR2 are MGHDK and SYGVNS. The CDR3 has 15 amino acids.

The chain links TRBV4-3 to TRBJ1-6, with a possible D match to TRBD1 (5 bases). The germline V and J ends were trimmed by 5 bases and 10 bases, with 15 bases remaining between them. The CDR3 length is 14 residues. CDR1 is LGHNA and CDR2 is YSLEER in the germline V gene. The chain's CDR3 is CASSSAGGYSPLHF. The CDR3 nucleotides read TGCGCCAGCAGCTCCGCGGGGGGATACTCACCCCTCCACTTT.

This clone was recorded a few times. V is TRBV19 and J is TRBJ1-2, with D perhaps matching TRBD1 (5 bases). CDR1 is LNHDA and CDR2 is SQIVND in the germline V gene (reference sequence). V lost 6 bases and J lost 5, with 16 bases in between. The CDR3 loop spans 14 amino acids. CDR3 loop: CASRSQGIRYGYTF. The DNA of the CDR3 is TGTGCCAGTAGGTCCCAGGGCATACGGTATGGCTACACCTTC.

This rearrangement joins TRBV2 to TRBJ2-7, with no clear D. There are 14 residues in the CDR3. CDR1 and CDR2 from the germline V gene are SNHLY and FYNNEI. V lost 1 base and J 4 bases, leaving 11 bases between the germline ends. DNA of the CDR3: TGTGCCAGCAGTGAAGGGGCCTTTAGGTACGAGCAGTACTTC. Translated: CASSEGAFRYEQYF. The full variable domain, completed using reference TRBV2 and TRBJ2-7, is EPEVTQTPSHQVTQMGQEVILRCVPISNHLYFYWYRQILGQKVEFLVSFYNNEISEKSEIFDDQFSVERPDGSNFTLKIRSTKLEDSAMYFCASSEGAFRYEQYFGPGTRLTVT.

The V call is TRBV3-1 (or the pseudogene TRBV3-2), the J call TRBJ2-2, with D tentatively TRBD1 (6 bases). Between the trimmed V and J ends, which lost 3 bases and 5 bases, there was a span of 10 bases. The CDR3 runs to 14 residues. In germline, CDR1 is LGHDT, CDR2 YNNKEL (reference sequence). CDR3 residues: CASSHGQQTGELFF. CDR3 sequence (DNA): TGTGCCAGCAGCCACGGACAGCAGACCGGGGAGCTGTTTTTT.

The chain links TRBV7-9 to TRBJ2-7, with TRBD1 identical over 10 bases. Germline V gene data show CDR1 as SEHNR and CDR2 as FQNEAQ (reference sequence). Losses at the gene ends were 5 bases for V and 3 bases for J; bases not matched to a gene: 7. The CDR3 sequence is 15 residues long. The CDR3, as DNA: TGTGCCAGCAGCGGGAGGGACAGGGGAAACTACGAGCAGTACTTC. Translated, it gives CASSGRDRGNYEQYF.

The V gene is TRBV4-1, the J gene TRBJ1-5; a possible D gene is TRBD1 (5 bases). This CDR3 has 15 amino acids. With 6 bases removed from V and 3 bases from J, the gap between germline ends came to 15 bases. CDR1 and CDR2 from the germline V gene are MGHRA and YSYEKL. CDR3 loop: CASSPIWGDNQPQHF. CDR3 DNA sequence: TGCGCCAGCAGTCCGATTTGGGGGGACAATCAGCCCCAGCATTTT.

The CDR3 reads CASSPIQGKGNEQYF. The CDR3 bases are TGTGCCAGCTCACCGATACAGGGGAAAGGTAACGAGCAGTACTTC. The V call is TRBV18, the J call TRBJ2-7; 7 positions match TRBD1. With 3 bases clipped from V and 5 bases from J, the junction kept 10 bases outside the gene matches. Germline-derived CDR1 and CDR2 are KGHSH and LQKENI. The CDR3 length is 15 residues.

CDR3 protein: CASSPSPGEGPDTQYF. The CDR3 DNA reads TGTGCCAGCAGTCCGAGCCCGGGAGAGGGCCCAGATACGCAGTATTTT. The chain uses TRBV6-2 or TRBV6-3 and TRBJ2-3; D perhaps matches TRBD2 (6 bases). Per germline, CDR1 MNHEY and CDR2 SVGEGT. The CDR3 consists of 16 residues. The V and J ends lost 5 bases and 4 bases respectively, with 19 bases between them.

The V and J genes are TRBV19 and TRBJ1-6; no definite D call. Germline CDR1 LNHDA, CDR2 SQIVND (reference sequence). Between the trimmed V and J ends, which lost 5 bases and 4 bases, there was a span of 9 bases. This CDR3 has 14 amino acids. The CDR3 DNA is TGTGCCAGTAGTTACCGGGAGTATAATTCACCCCTCCACTTT. Its translation: CASSYREYNSPLHF.

The chain carries TRBV7-2 and TRBJ1-3; D perhaps matches TRBD1 (6 bases). The ends were cut back, 5 bases at V and 1 base at J, with 12 bases in the middle. The V gene's germline CDR1 is SGHTA and CDR2 FQGNSA. The CDR3 contains 15 residues. CDR3 amino acids: CASSPRTVSGNTIYF. The CDR3 coding sequence is TGTGCCAGCAGCCCACGGACAGTATCTGGAAACACCATATATTTT.

The V and J genes are TRBV6-5 and TRBJ2-5; 8 bases fit TRBD2. The CDR3 totals 15 residues. The ends lost 0 bases at V and 8 bases at J; junction bases unmatched: 8. Germline values: CDR1 MNHEY, CDR2 SVGAGI. CDR3 sequence reads: CASSYSLGLVSTQYF. In DNA, the CDR3 is TGTGCCAGCAGTTACTCGCTGGGACTAGTAAGTACCCAGTACTTC.

The genes are TRBV7-3 and TRBJ2-2, with D tentatively TRBD2 (5 bases). The V gene's germline CDR1 is SGHTA and CDR2 FQGTGA. V lost 0 bases and J 2 bases, leaving 10 bases between the germline ends. This CDR3 comprises 16 residues. Here the CDR3 reads CASSLTSGSNTGELFF. The CDR3 DNA reads TGTGCCAGCAGCTTAACGTCGGGAAGTAACACCGGGGAGCTGTTTTTT.

The V and J genes are TRBV1 and TRBJ2-1; TRBD2, as called in the table, went unchecked against the DNA. TRBV1 is tagged as a pseudogene. CDR3 length equals 15 residues. DNA of the CDR3: TGCACCAGCAGCCCATCTAGCGGGATGTACAATGAGCAGTTCTTC. It yields the protein CTSSPSSGMYNEQFF.

The chain is built from TRBV18 and TRBJ1-1, with D tentatively TRBD1 (6 bases). V was trimmed by 8 bases and J by 0 bases, leaving 19 bases between them. The CDR3 totals 16 residues. From germline, CDR1 is KGHSH and CDR2 LQKENI. The CDR3 reads CASTSTQGQLNTEAFF. CDR3 bases: TGTGCCAGCACATCAACCCAAGGACAGTTGAACACTGAAGCTTTCTTT.

The DNA for the CDR3 is TGTGCCAGCAGCTACGACCGGACAGGAATCACTGAAGCTTTCTTT. Translated: CASSYDRTGITEAFF. V usage is TRBV3-1 (or the pseudogene TRBV3-2) and J usage is TRBJ1-1; 7 bases are a match to TRBD1. This CDR3 is 15 amino acids long. Germline CDR1 LGHDT, CDR2 YNNKEL (reference sequence). V lost 5 bases and J lost 4; bases outside the gene matches: 10.

A word on this clone: Other nucleotide sequences from this sample produce the same CDR3. This rearrangement joins TRBV19 to TRBJ2-1; 9 bases are a match to TRBD2. This CDR3 has 15 residues. Germline CDR1 reads LNHDA; CDR2 reads SQIVND (reference sequence). V shed 3 bases and J 6 bases; nucleotides not matched to a gene: 6. The CDR3 here is CASSILAGASNEQFF. CDR3 DNA sequence: TGTGCCAGTAGTATCTTAGCGGGAGCAAGCAATGAGCAGTTCTTC.

This chain connects TRBV15 to TRBJ2-4; D possibly corresponds to TRBD2 (7 bases). The V end lost 5 bases, the J end lost 8 bases, and 16 bases lay between the germline ends. CDR1 is LNHNV and CDR2 is YYDKDF in the germline V gene (reference sequence). The CDR3 is 14 amino acids. This chain's CDR3 is CATSRPGGRYIQYF. In DNA form, the CDR3 reads TGTGCCACCAGCCGCCCCGGGGGGCGTTACATTCAGTACTTC.

The CDR3 region is CATSDPRGTGQYSPLHF. The CDR3 nucleotides read TGTGCCACCAGTGACCCCAGGGGGACAGGGCAGTATTCACCCCTCCACTTT. The rearrangement joins TRBV24-1 to TRBJ1-6, with TRBD1 matching over 9 bases. V shed 4 bases, J shed 8 bases, and the junction held 11 bases outside the gene matches. The CDR3 runs to 17 residues. Per germline, CDR1 KGHDR and CDR2 SFDVKD.

This rearrangement joins TRBV7-2 to TRBJ1-4, with 7 bases aligning to TRBD1. This CDR3 is 15 amino acids long. Trimming at V came to 3 bases and at J to 7 bases, leaving 8 bases not matched to a gene. Germline CDR1 reads SGHTA; CDR2 reads FQGNSA. For the CDR3, the DNA is TGTGCCAGCAGCTTGAGGACAGGCAATTCTGAAAAACTGTTTTTT. Encoded protein: CASSLRTGNSEKLFF.

The gene calls are TRBV7-6 and TRBJ1-1; weak D call: TRBD1 (5 bases). CDR3 size: 15 residues. Trimming cost V 5 bases and J 1 base, with 14 bases left between them. Germline V gene sequence: CDR1 SGHVS, CDR2 FNYEAQ. The CDR3 loop reads CASSHLGLGNTEAFF. As DNA, the CDR3 is TGTGCCAGCAGCCACCTGGGGCTGGGGAACACTGAAGCTTTCTTT.